The clone carrying this T cell receptor (beta chain) was counted at least ten times. Its antigen is unidentified. Between about 17 and 34 mg of unsorted bulk tissue served as the source from which RNA and DNA were co-extracted. A constant-region primer served to make TCR beta cDNA from about 500 ng total RNA. Libraries of TCR beta came from three nested multiplex PCR rounds with slightly modified ARM-PCR. TCRdb fed the multiplex PCR reads into MiXCR, producing one record per CDR3 protein. The sample has under 200,000 distinct CDR3 sequences, 70% to 90% seen once. The sample originates from a study of tumor-infiltrating lymphocytes in primary liver carcinoma. Looking at the study overall: All patients, whether men or women, fell within 30 to 69 years of age. Whole-study results and caveats: Tumor region pairs shared more overlap than did tumor-adjacent and tumor-blood pairs.

The specimen was tumor tissue from primary liver carcinoma. This receptor was obtained from a man between 35 and 55 years old with primary liver carcinoma and hepatitis B virus infection.

The CDR3 spells CASSDGTGGGYEQYF. For the CDR3, the DNA is TGTGCCAGCAGTGACGGGACAGGGGGAGGCTACGAGCAGTACTTC. The gene calls are TRBV6-5 and TRBJ2-7, with 11 bases fitting TRBD1. The CDR3 contains 15 residues. The trim removed 5 bases at V and 3 bases at J, leaving 6 bases unmatched. Germline assignment: CDR1 MNHEY and CDR2 SVGAGI.